The present TCR beta chain was sequenced within a study of blood T cell repertoires in COVID-19. As handled by the study authors: Nucleated cell number was recorded as an estimate derived from reference gene primer amplification. This table comes from immunoSEQ multiplex PCR, and its TCRdb copy is limited to in-frame clones, with some not included. V and J calls plus clone size are reproduced from that table; the DNA served to infer D and trimming. Of hundreds of thousands of clones in the sample, approximately 91% were seen once. This clone was detected a few times. This CDR3 comprises 12 residues. Germline V gives CDR1 SQVTM, CDR2 ANQGSEA. Trimming took off 4 bases at V and 8 bases at J, with 13 bases between the two ends.

This chain joins TRBV29-1 and TRBJ2-3; the D gene is possibly TRBD2 (7 bases). This TCR derives from a woman aged 40 to 50 with acute COVID-19. Sequences were obtained from PBMCs or T cells enriched from blood (not recorded which). CDR3: CSVARGGGTQYF. In nucleotides, the CDR3 is TGCAGCGTTGCTAGGGGGGGTGGTACGCAGTATTTT.